Listed here is a single T cell receptor beta chain. Every subset had its genomic DNA shared out evenly among several immunoSEQ plates. Here immunoSEQ multiplex PCR was the method, and the copy in TCRdb shows in-frame clones only, minus some. Here the sample spans roughly 1 million clones, about three quarters being singletons. Those who donated, Caucasian adults without exception, all lived in Nashville, Tennessee. This sample is drawn from a study of shared clonotypes between healthy human individuals. Study-level background: There were three CD4 naive, three CD4 memory, two CD8 naive and one CD8 memory plates per donor.

Germline V gene sequence: CDR1 MNHEY, CDR2 SVGAGI. The germline V and J ends were trimmed by 6 bases and 2 bases, with 17 bases remaining between them. The CDR3 has 15 amino acids. The sample consisted of memory CD4+ T cells sorted from blood. Subset given: CD45RA-negative fraction. This TCR was recovered from a young man in good health. V and J are TRBV6-5 and TRBJ2-7; maybe TRBD1 (6 bases). The CDR3 loop is CASRDRDQGPYEQYF. In DNA form, the CDR3 reads TGTGCCAGCAGGGACCGGGACCAGGGGCCCTACGAGCAGTACTTC.